A single sample gave rise to the 18 T cell receptor beta chains below, sequenced in a study of T cells in Graves' hyperthyroidism and ophthalmopathy. Amplified TCR beta CDR3 regions came from RNA transcripts. TCR CDR3 underwent first-round RT-PCR with the HTBI primer set. TCRdb fed the multiplex PCR reads into MiXCR, producing one record per CDR3 protein. The sample comprises some 270,000 distinct CDR3 sequences, roughly 15% of which are singletons, and around 8% rests with the top ten. The sample taken for sequencing was blood. Every receptor here comes from a woman between 35 and 50 years old with Graves' hyperthyroidism.

This chain links TRBV5-1 with TRBJ2-1, with D unclear. The CDR3 loop spans 13 amino acids. From germline, CDR1 is SGHRS and CDR2 YFSETQ. V lost 4 bases to trimming and J lost 9 bases, with 14 bases between them. CDR3: CASSPNIDGEQFF. The CDR3 DNA sequence: TGCGCCAGCAGCCCCAATATTGACGGTGAGCAGTTCTTC.

In regard to this clonotype: This could be a read error, since a much larger clone is one nucleotide away. The gene calls are TRBV2 and TRBJ2-7, with TRBD1 matching over 9 bases. Germline CDR1 and CDR2: SNHLY and FYNNEI. Trimming cost V 6 bases and J 3 bases; bases outside gene matches: 6. This CDR3 is built from 14 residues. CDR3 bases: TGTGCCAGCAGGACCGGGACAGGGTACTACGAGCAGTACTTC. Translating gives CASRTGTGYYEQYF.

This clonotype has at least ten counts. The chain combines TRBV27 with TRBJ2-7; 12 bases line up with TRBD2. Germline CDR1 MNHEY, CDR2 SMNVEV (reference sequence). The CDR3 has 15 amino acids. Unmatched junction bases numbered 2, after V lost 3 bases and J lost 2 bases. CDR3 region: CASSLTSGRPYEQYF. Written as DNA, the CDR3 is TGTGCCAGCAGTTTGACTAGCGGGAGACCCTACGAGCAGTACTTC.

This clonotype was observed at least ten times. The J gene is TRBJ2-5, the V gene TRBV6-1; D uncertain. Trimming took 2 bases from V and 4 from J, leaving 8 bases between them. This CDR3 has 13 amino acids. Germline assignment: CDR1 MNHNS and CDR2 SASEGT. The CDR3 DNA follows: TGTGCCAGCAGTGAACCCCCGGTAGAGACCCAGTACTTC. Its protein product is CASSEPPVETQYF.

The chain has TRBV5-1 and TRBJ2-2, with D possibly matching TRBD2 (5 bases). This CDR3 has 14 amino acids. V dropped 1 base and J dropped 7 bases, with 11 bases sitting between them. In germline, CDR1 is SGHRS, CDR2 YFSETQ. The CDR3 loop reads CASSLTEGFGELFF. The CDR3 nucleotides are TGCGCCAGCAGCTTGACTGAGGGATTCGGGGAGCTGTTTTTT.

This chain joins TRBV24-1 and TRBJ2-3; 9 bases match TRBD2. CDR1 KGHDR and CDR2 SFDVKD come from the germline V gene. The CDR3 contains 15 residues. Germline trimming cut 4 bases from V and 3 bases from J; bases unmatched to any gene: 4. DNA of the CDR3: TGTGCCACCAGTGAGCGCGGACTAGCGACAGATACGCAGTATTTT. Protein product: CATSERGLATDTQYF.

This clonotype was picked up many times. J is TRBJ2-3 and V is TRBV3-1; D may be TRBD2 (5 bases). Germline lookup yields CDR1 LGHDT and CDR2 YNNKEL (reference sequence). V gave up 0 bases and J gave up 0 bases, with 10 bases separating them. This CDR3 has 16 amino acids. The CDR3 DNA follows: TGTGCCAGCAGCCAAGAATCGAGACTAAGCACAGATACGCAGTATTTT. It translates to CASSQESRLSTDTQYF.

About this clonotype itself: A much more abundant neighbour one base away suggests this may be a read error. This chain links TRBV20-1 with TRBJ2-1, with 9 bases identical to TRBD2. Germline CDR1 and CDR2: DFQATT and SNEGSKA (reference sequence). The CDR3 contains 15 residues. CDR3 amino acids: CSPSGAGSSYNEQFF. The DNA for the CDR3 is TGCAGTCCTAGCGGGGCCGGCAGCTCCTACAATGAGCAGTTCTTC.

The table lists this clonotype with many counts. The genes are TRBV2 and TRBJ1-2; D gene ambiguous. V shed 4 bases and J shed 6 bases, with 12 bases lying between them. The CDR3 runs to 13 residues. CDR1 is SNHLY and CDR2 is FYNNEI in the germline V gene. The DNA for the CDR3 is TGTGCCAGCAGTGGCCGAGGGTATGATGGCTACACCTTC. Protein: CASSGRGYDGYTF.

The chain combines TRBV30 with TRBJ1-2; 8 bases agree with TRBD1. The CDR3 is 15 residues long. The V gene's germline CDR1 is GTSNPN and CDR2 SVGIG (reference sequence). With 2 bases clipped from V and 3 bases from J, the junction kept 8 bases outside the gene matches. This chain's CDR3 is CAWSRVGQGYYGYTF. The DNA of the CDR3 is TGTGCCTGGAGTAGGGTCGGACAGGGTTACTATGGCTACACCTTC.

This sequence joins TRBV12-3 or TRBV12-4 and TRBJ1-4; D is undetermined. Trimming cost V 5 bases and J 7 bases, with 8 bases left between them. There are 12 residues in the CDR3. CDR3 bases: TGTGCCAGCAGTCTATCAAGTGAAAAACTGTTTTTT. Protein sequence: CASSLSSEKLFF.

This rearrangement joins TRBV5-4 to TRBJ1-2; D call uncertain. Per the germline V gene, CDR1 is SGHNT and CDR2 is YYREEE (reference sequence). V dropped 10 bases and J dropped 4 bases, with 11 bases sitting between them. CDR3 size: 11 residues. The CDR3 is CAGGGSYGYTF. CDR3 DNA: TGTGCCGGAGGTGGGAGCTATGGCTACACCTTC.

As for this clonotype: At one end the junction does not follow the germline gene, possibly because of a read error. V gene TRBV7-2 combines with J gene TRBJ2-2, with TRBD1 matching 7 bases. The CDR3 is 14 amino acids. Germline V lookup: CDR1 SGHTA, CDR2 FQGNSA. The CDR3 sequence: CASSPDRITGEPFF. The DNA of the CDR3 is TGTGCCAGCAGCCCGGACAGGATCACCGGGGAGCCGTTTTTT.

The V gene is TRBV5-1, the J gene TRBJ1-2; 7 bases agree with TRBD1. Looked up from germline, CDR1 is SGHRS and CDR2 is YFSETQ. With 4 bases clipped from V and 3 bases from J, the junction kept 9 bases outside the gene matches. This CDR3 has 15 amino acids. The CDR3 region has the DNA TGCGCCAGCAGCGATCGACAGGGTCAAGACTATGGCTACACCTTC. This sequence encodes CASSDRQGQDYGYTF.

This chain joins TRBV2 and TRBJ1-5; 10 bases are a match to TRBD1. J lost 6 bases, V lost 8 bases, and 10 bases had no gene match. Germline V gives CDR1 SNHLY, CDR2 FYNNEI. The CDR3 has 15 residues. CDR3 nucleotides: TGTGCCAGCGACATGAGGACAGGGGGGACTCAGCCCCAGCATTTT. Residues: CASDMRTGGTQPQHF.

The gene calls are TRBV28 and TRBJ2-5; D not certain. The CDR3 is 12 amino acids. Germline CDR1 MDHEN, CDR2 SYDVKM. Trimming shortened V by 4 bases and J by 4 bases, and 7 bases separated the two germline ends. CDR3 DNA: TGTGCCAGCAGTTCACTCTTAGAGACCCAGTACTTC. It specifies CASSSLLETQYF.

This clonotype was found a few times. The gene calls are TRBV14 and TRBJ1-4; D is undetermined. The CDR3 sequence is 15 residues long. With 3 bases removed from V and 6 bases from J, the gap between germline ends came to 14 bases. Germline CDR1 and CDR2: SGHDN and FVKESK. The chain's CDR3 is CASSHIVGPHEKLFF. The CDR3 bases are TGTGCCAGCAGCCACATCGTCGGGCCTCATGAAAAACTGTTTTTT.

This clonotype was picked up many times. The V call is TRBV7-2, the J call TRBJ2-7, with a possible D match to TRBD2 (6 bases). Germline assignment: CDR1 SGHTA and CDR2 FQGNSA. Trimming took 5 bases from V and 4 from J, leaving 12 bases between them. The CDR3 sequence is 13 residues long. The chain's CDR3 is CASSLAEGYEQYF. The CDR3 DNA follows: TGTGCCAGCAGCCTGGCGGAGGGGTACGAGCAGTACTTC.